These T cell receptor beta chains were read from a single sample in a study of T-cell memory formation after mild COVID-19. In TCRdb, the 5' RACE reads were re-called with MiXCR into one record per CDR3 protein. Among fewer than 500,000 distinct CDR3 sequences listed, around 27% were seen once. Sequencing was carried out using PBMCs or a T cell subset sorted from them (not recorded which). The receptors shown here come from an adult woman who had mild COVID-19 (a few samples of this study predate the infection). Cell type and time point are not known. Both conserved end residues are part of each CDR3. The order of the fields is V gene, D gene, CDR3 protein. The D gene is left open where the match is weak.

TRBV5-1,NA,CASSLGTHKPYEQYF
TRBV12-3/TRBV12-4,NA,CASSLDLTIYF
TRBV25-1,NA,CARRGREKPKDTQYF
TRBV29-1,NA,CSALSQGSYEQYF
TRBV19,NA,CASSRAHNEQFF
TRBV7-9,NA,CASSLKARWGTDTQYF
TRBV5-6,NA,CASSLRATGLGETQYF
TRBV11-2,NA,CASSGANTAYEQYF
TRBV3-1,NA,CASSQERLQGANYGYTF
TRBV29-1,TRBD1,CSVEEGAGQPQHF
TRBV4-3,NA,CASSPSPIKRYRDEQYF
TRBV6-2/TRBV6-3,TRBD1,CASLDWTGNYEQYF
TRBV12-3/TRBV12-4,TRBD2,CASSFVVRDYHTGELFF
TRBV11-1,NA,CASGAFGSAVEQFF
TRBV6-5,NA,CASSYSRRSYEQYF
TRBV29-1,TRBD1,CSVVQGAVTGELFF
TRBV7-2,NA,CASSFTGGGRLGSIQYF
TRBV7-2,NA,CASSLAGLHTDTQYF
TRBV11-3,NA,CASSLSDSGGAFF
TRBV7-6,TRBD2,CASSPNPGLAGGKSYNEQFF
TRBV9,TRBD1,CASSEPGQGGGEQFF
TRBV4-1,NA,CASSQPTESYEQYF
TRBV7-2,TRBD1,CASSTDRVETEAFF
TRBV7-9,NA,CASSPGPQVDEQFF
TRBV5-6,NA,CASSSLGGPPMGEQYF
TRBV10-3,NA,CAISGLGQSGANVLTF
TRBV7-8,NA,CASSFTGLDYGYTF
TRBV3-1,NA,CASGTGWETQYF
TRBV5-1,TRBD2,CASQTSGAYNEQFF
TRBV5-6,NA,CASSGEGTQYF
TRBV29-1,TRBD1,CSVGGQKDSPLHF
TRBV29-1,TRBD1,CSVDGSDRGRGDEQFF
TRBV7-9,NA,CASCGENTGELFF
TRBV7-2,TRBD2,CASSRRQREGQETQYF
TRBV7-6,NA,CASSFWADTQYF
TRBV5-4,NA,CASSLARTRNTEAFF
TRBV5-4,NA,CASNDPDRGNTEAFF
TRBV19,NA,CASSTRGRGESTDTQYF
TRBV24-1,NA,CATSGQDARQFF
TRBV11-2,TRBD1,CASSPLGQVNYEQYF
TRBV7-6,TRBD2,CASSPAGTSGIGNEQFF
TRBV12-3/TRBV12-4,NA,CASSETENSPLHF
TRBV25-1,NA,CASSEYMWGSQFF
TRBV6-5,NA,CASSPPVGGYTF
TRBV30,NA,CAWWNGETQYF
TRBV15,TRBD1,CATSDRDRDGDEQYF